This is a list of T cell receptor beta chains from one sample in a study of OX40 agonist ivuxolimab in advanced cancers. Some clones are missing from TCRdb's copy, which holds only in-frame ones; the method was immunoSEQ multiplex PCR. This sample carries over 30,000 clones, about 80% of them seen once, and the ten largest clones take about 1.8%. Specimen: CD4+ or CD8+ T cells sorted from blood, collected in a trial of the OX40 agonist ivuxolimab. All receptors come from an adult with an advanced solid tumor such as melanoma, head and neck, liver or kidney cancer. The CDR3 runs from the conserved cysteine through the conserved F or W.

v_call: TRBV5-1; j_call: TRBJ2-3; cdr3_aa: CASSWGLAGVTDTQYF
v_call: TRBV7-4; j_call: TRBJ1-4; cdr3_aa: CASSRGQGSNEKLFF
v_call: TRBV6-4; j_call: TRBJ1-6; cdr3_aa: CASRPPNTGDSPLHF
v_call: TRBV19; j_call: TRBJ2-7; cdr3_aa: CASSIGAGWEGRNYEQYF
v_call: TRBV5-5; j_call: TRBJ1-2; cdr3_aa: CASSLAAAQNYGYTF
v_call: TRBV7-2; j_call: TRBJ2-7; cdr3_aa: CASSLNAGPYEQYF
v_call: TRBV6-1; j_call: TRBJ2-6; cdr3_aa: CASSEAFGSGANVLTF
v_call: TRBV2; j_call: TRBJ1-1; cdr3_aa: CASRGEGEAFF
v_call: TRBV19; j_call: TRBJ1-5; cdr3_aa: CASSFQSSNQPQHF
v_call: TRBV10-3; j_call: TRBJ1-5; cdr3_aa: CAISVSNQPQHF
v_call: TRBV6-6; j_call: TRBJ2-5; cdr3_aa: CATSEETQYF
v_call: TRBV9; j_call: TRBJ1-6; cdr3_aa: CASSPSDPSNSPLHF
v_call: TRBV7-9; j_call: TRBJ1-1; cdr3_aa: CASSPLDSNTEAFF
v_call: TRBV7-9; j_call: TRBJ2-1; cdr3_aa: CASSPGLAGHNEQFF
v_call: TRBV6-5; j_call: TRBJ1-4; cdr3_aa: CATARDEKLFF
v_call: TRBV5-1; j_call: TRBJ2-3; cdr3_aa: CASSSGTLSTDTQYF
v_call: TRBV23-1; j_call: TRBJ2-5; cdr3_aa: CASRGARRETQYF
v_call: TRBV9; j_call: TRBJ1-2; cdr3_aa: CASSVGEGLGYTF
v_call: TRBV7-2; j_call: TRBJ1-5; cdr3_aa: CASSLAGQPQHF
v_call: TRBV6-5; j_call: TRBJ1-1; cdr3_aa: CASRLRNTEAFF
v_call: TRBV2; j_call: TRBJ2-1; cdr3_aa: CASRELSLARLF
v_call: TRBV15; j_call: TRBJ2-1; cdr3_aa: CATSRAGGSYNEQFF
v_call: TRBV11-2; j_call: TRBJ1-1; cdr3_aa: CASSPGVSRAFF
v_call: TRBV21-1; j_call: TRBJ2-4; cdr3_aa: CASSKATARIAKNIQYF
v_call: TRBV7-2; j_call: TRBJ1-1; cdr3_aa: CASNTNRATEAFF
v_call: TRBV6-5; j_call: TRBJ1-2; cdr3_aa: CASSNPSGGVYGYTF
v_call: TRBV28; j_call: TRBJ1-6; cdr3_aa: CASRPTGTPLRNSPLHF
v_call: TRBV6-1; j_call: TRBJ2-1; cdr3_aa: CASIRSSYNEQFF
v_call: TRBV6-5; j_call: TRBJ2-3; cdr3_aa: CASSYRDQADTQYF
v_call: TRBV6-6; j_call: TRBJ1-2; cdr3_aa: CASSQQGVRGYTF
v_call: TRBV9; j_call: TRBJ2-1; cdr3_aa: CASSVGSGSSYNEQFF
v_call: TRBV2; j_call: TRBJ1-5; cdr3_aa: CASSKQGVSNQPQHF
v_call: TRBV2; j_call: TRBJ1-2; cdr3_aa: CASSERLGNGYTF
v_call: TRBV4-2; j_call: TRBJ2-4; cdr3_aa: CASSQQGNSQNIQYF
v_call: TRBV11-2; j_call: TRBJ1-2; cdr3_aa: CASSPRDPHGYTF
v_call: TRBV15; j_call: TRBJ1-2; cdr3_aa: CATSSRPEPSGYTF
v_call: TRBV6-6; j_call: TRBJ1-2; cdr3_aa: CASSYGGSRSYGYTF
v_call: TRBV19; j_call: TRBJ2-3; cdr3_aa: CASSWSGTDTQYF
v_call: TRBV14; j_call: TRBJ2-3; cdr3_aa: CASSQDTGIWADTQYF
v_call: TRBV30; j_call: TRBJ1-5; cdr3_aa: CAWSNYRNQPQHF
v_call: TRBV2; j_call: TRBJ2-7; cdr3_aa: CASRRESGVTYEQYF
v_call: TRBV18; j_call: TRBJ2-3; cdr3_aa: CASSPRARRDTQYF
v_call: TRBV5-1; j_call: TRBJ1-2; cdr3_aa: CASSSGQAASGYTF
v_call: TRBV27; j_call: TRBJ1-2; cdr3_aa: CASSGFKAYGYTF
v_call: TRBV5-4; j_call: TRBJ1-2; cdr3_aa: CASSLDPPQKGGYTF
v_call: TRBV6-1; j_call: TRBJ2-7; cdr3_aa: CASSDRFYEQYF
v_call: TRBV12-5; j_call: TRBJ2-4; cdr3_aa: CASGSDRWGYGPLAKNIQYF
v_call: TRBV19; j_call: TRBJ2-7; cdr3_aa: CASSMSGAYEQYF
v_call: TRBV7-2; j_call: TRBJ2-2; cdr3_aa: CASSLDLPLGGGELFF
v_call: TRBV27; j_call: TRBJ2-4; cdr3_aa: CASSFRAGGRQNIQYF
v_call: TRBV5-6; j_call: TRBJ2-4; cdr3_aa: CASSLAGGKNIQYF
v_call: TRBV18; j_call: TRBJ1-1; cdr3_aa: CASSPRQGAFGNTEAFF
v_call: TRBV9; j_call: TRBJ2-2; cdr3_aa: CASSVGLADTGELFF
v_call: TRBV5-1; j_call: TRBJ1-6; cdr3_aa: CASRIQSGVNSPLHF
v_call: TRBV27; j_call: TRBJ2-3; cdr3_aa: CASSLNGGFTDTQYF
v_call: TRBV29-1; j_call: TRBJ2-3; cdr3_aa: CSVTVGRGTDTQYF
v_call: TRBV5-6; j_call: TRBJ1-5; cdr3_aa: CASSRATGILDQPQHF